This TCR beta chain was observed in a study of T cells after yellow fever vaccination. TCRdb re-analysed the 5' RACE reads in MiXCR, keeping a single row per CDR3 protein. The sample has around 260,000 distinct CDR3 sequences; 5.2% are singletons. V gave up 0 bases and J gave up 7 bases, with 18 bases separating them. CDR3 length: 16 amino acids. Germline V gene data show CDR1 as LGHNA and CDR2 as YSLEER. The rearrangement links TRBV4-3 to TRBJ2-5, with D maybe TRBD2 (6 bases). Sample: CD4+ T cells sorted from PBMCs, taken on the day of the yellow fever booster vaccination. The clonotype was recovered from a man aged 18 to 29 who received the YFV17D yellow fever vaccine. Here the CDR3 reads CASSQDVGTHAATQYF. Written as DNA, the CDR3 is TGCGCCAGCAGCCAAGATGTGGGGACTCACGCAGCGACCCAGTACTTC.